This TCR beta chain was recorded in a study of blood T cell repertoires in COVID-19. Study overall: Sample material is recorded as cDNA or gDNA derived from T cells, B-cell-depleted T cells, or PBMCs.

This clone has only a few counts. Original data processing: Quantification of nucleated cells was approximated via reference gene primer amplification. Libraries were prepared by immunoSEQ multiplex PCR; TCRdb keeps only in-frame clonotypes and omits some of them. For V, J and clone size, that table is used; D and trimming come from the DNA. This repertoire shows tens of thousands of clones, around nine tenths found once; its top ten account for just over 9%. Sequencing was carried out using peripheral blood. The source is a human donor in a cohort sampled during active COVID-19.

The CDR3 region is CASSFRTGRYEQYF. The CDR3 nucleotides are TGTGCCAGCAGCTTTCGGACAGGCCGCTACGAGCAGTACTTC. The chain couples TRBV7-2 to TRBJ2-7; 7 bases agree with TRBD1. This CDR3 region has 14 residues. Trimming at V came to 3 bases and at J to 3 bases, leaving 5 bases not matched to a gene. From germline, CDR1 is SGHTA and CDR2 FQGNSA.